These T cell receptor beta chains were read from a single sample in a study of blood T cell repertoires in COVID-19. Assay used: immunoSEQ multiplex PCR; TCRdb lists only in-frame clones, some missing. The profile shows about 160,000 clones, 80% of them singletons. Sequenced material: PBMCs or T cells enriched from blood (not recorded which). Receptors originate from an older woman who had recovered from COVID-19. The CDR3 runs from the conserved cysteine through the conserved F or W. The order of the fields is D gene, V gene, clone size, J gene, CDR3 protein, CDR3 DNA. A D gene is named only where the DNA matches it firmly. Some rows have no size entry. The others give once, few or many, or a class for an expanded clone.

D gene: TRBD2; V gene: TRBV4-1; clone size: -; J gene: TRBJ2-5; CDR3 protein: CASSQGRQMTSGQETQYF; CDR3 DNA: TGCGCCAGCAGCCAAGGGCGACAGATGACTAGCGGCCAAGAGACCCAGTACTTC
D gene: -; V gene: TRBV12-5; clone size: once; J gene: TRBJ2-3; CDR3 protein: CASGTNFQGGDTQYF; CDR3 DNA: TGTGCTAGTGGAACTAACTTCCAGGGGGGCGATACGCAGTATTTT
D gene: -; V gene: TRBV10-3; clone size: -; J gene: TRBJ1-5; CDR3 protein: CAISESGANQPQHF; CDR3 DNA: TGTGCCATCAGTGAGTCTGGAGCAAATCAGCCCCAGCATTTT
D gene: -; V gene: TRBV2; clone size: -; J gene: TRBJ2-3; CDR3 protein: CASARGISTDTQYF; CDR3 DNA: TGTGCCAGCGCGAGGGGGATTAGCACAGATACGCAGTATTTT
D gene: -; V gene: TRBV7-6; clone size: -; J gene: TRBJ1-4; CDR3 protein: CASSLFPATNEKLFF; CDR3 DNA: TGTGCCAGCAGCTTATTCCCTGCAACTAATGAAAAACTGTTTTTT
D gene: -; V gene: TRBV18; clone size: -; J gene: TRBJ2-1; CDR3 protein: CASSLKGEYNEQFF; CDR3 DNA: TGTGCCAGCTCACTAAAGGGAGAATACAATGAGCAGTTCTTC
D gene: -; V gene: TRBV27; clone size: -; J gene: TRBJ1-2; CDR3 protein: CASSWTANYGYTF; CDR3 DNA: TGTGCCAGCAGTTGGACAGCTAACTATGGCTACACCTTC
D gene: -; V gene: TRBV19; clone size: -; J gene: TRBJ2-7; CDR3 protein: CASSAGTRYEQYF; CDR3 DNA: TGTGCCAGTAGTGCAGGGACACGCTACGAGCAGTACTTC
D gene: TRBD2; V gene: TRBV6-5; clone size: -; J gene: TRBJ2-5; CDR3 protein: CASLAGGQETQYF; CDR3 DNA: TGTGCCAGCTTGGCGGGGGGGCAAGAGACCCAGTACTTC
D gene: TRBD2; V gene: TRBV5-1; clone size: -; J gene: TRBJ2-5; CDR3 protein: CASSLDGRGAGETQYF; CDR3 DNA: TGCGCCAGCAGCTTGGATGGGCGGGGGGCAGGAGAGACCCAGTACTTC